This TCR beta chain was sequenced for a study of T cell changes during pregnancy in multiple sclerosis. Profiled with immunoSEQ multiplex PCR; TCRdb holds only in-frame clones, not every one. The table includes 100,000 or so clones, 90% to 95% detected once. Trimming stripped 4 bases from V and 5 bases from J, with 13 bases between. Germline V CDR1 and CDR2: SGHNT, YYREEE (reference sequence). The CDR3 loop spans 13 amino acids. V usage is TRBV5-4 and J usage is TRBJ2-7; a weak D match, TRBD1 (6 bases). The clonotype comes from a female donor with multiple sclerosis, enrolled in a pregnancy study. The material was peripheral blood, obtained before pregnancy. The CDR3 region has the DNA TGTGCCAGCAGCCAGACAGGATACGACGAGCAGTACTTC. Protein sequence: CASSQTGYDEQYF. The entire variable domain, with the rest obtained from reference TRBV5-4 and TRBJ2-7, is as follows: ETGVTQSPTHLIKTRGQQVTLRCSSQSGHNTVSWYQQALGQGPQFIFQYYREEENGRGNFPPRFSGLQFPNYSSELNVNALELDDSALYLCASSQTGYDEQYFGPGTRLTVT.